This section outlines one TCR beta chain sequence together with its context. Its antigen is unknown. MiXCR, applied by TCRdb to the 5' RACE reads, yields one record per CDR3 protein. Of roughly 520,000 distinct CDR3 sequences in the sample, 20% to 25% are singletons; the top ten hold about a sixth. CDR1 is MNHEY, CDR2 SVGEGT, per germline. Between the trimmed V and J ends, which lost 2 bases and 9 bases, there was a span of 11 bases. The CDR3 contains 13 residues. The data derive from a study of T cells after yellow fever vaccination. General study results and limits: Overlap between CD4 and CD8 compartments was detected for a small share of clonotypes.

This chain uses TRBV6-2 or TRBV6-3 with TRBJ2-1; D gene unclear. The sample was PBMCs, taken more than 20 days after the first yellow fever vaccination. This TCR was sampled from a man between 18 and 35 years old who received the YFV17D yellow fever vaccine. As DNA, the CDR3 is TGTGCCAGCAGTTACCTAGTTGGCGGTGAGCAGTTCTTC. Translating gives CASSYLVGGEQFF.